This T cell receptor beta chain was recovered during a study of OX40 agonist ivuxolimab in advanced cancers. Trimming removed 2 bases from V and 5 bases from J, with 10 bases in between. The CDR3 runs to 13 residues. The germline gives CDR1 SGHRS, CDR2 YFSETQ. Blood was sampled at baseline, cycle 4 day 1, and cycle 7 day 1. Assay used: immunoSEQ multiplex PCR; TCRdb lists only in-frame clones, some missing. The sample lists approximately 70,000 clones, roughly 88% occurring once. The gene calls are TRBV5-1 and TRBJ2-5; no clear D gene. The source material was CD4+ or CD8+ T cells sorted from blood, sampled in a trial of the OX40 agonist ivuxolimab. This clonotype was obtained from an adult with an advanced solid tumor such as melanoma, head and neck, liver or kidney cancer. CDR3 in DNA: TGCGCCAGCAGCTTAAACGGAGCGGAGACCCAGTACTTC. It is translated as CASSLNGAETQYF.